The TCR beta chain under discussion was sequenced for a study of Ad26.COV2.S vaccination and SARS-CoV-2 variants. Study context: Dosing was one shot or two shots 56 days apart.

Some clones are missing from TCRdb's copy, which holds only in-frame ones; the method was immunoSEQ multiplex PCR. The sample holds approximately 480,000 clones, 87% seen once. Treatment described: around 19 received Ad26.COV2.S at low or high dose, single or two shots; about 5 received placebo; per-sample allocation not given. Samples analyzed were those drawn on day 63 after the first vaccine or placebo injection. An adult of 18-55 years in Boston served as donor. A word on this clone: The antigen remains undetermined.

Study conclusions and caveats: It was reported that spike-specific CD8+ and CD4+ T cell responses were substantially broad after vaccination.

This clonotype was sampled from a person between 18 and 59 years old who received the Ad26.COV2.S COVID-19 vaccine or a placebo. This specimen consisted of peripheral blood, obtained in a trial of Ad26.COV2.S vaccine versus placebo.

CDR3 amino acids: CASTRREGGTYEQYF. The CDR3 DNA sequence: TGTGCCAGCACCCGGCGCGAGGGTGGCACCTACGAGCAGTACTTC. This chain uses TRBV6-5 with TRBJ2-7; D may be TRBD2 (5 bases). CDR1 is MNHEY, CDR2 SVGAGI, per germline. This CDR3 has 15 amino acids. Trimming stripped 7 bases from V and 2 bases from J, with 18 bases between.